This TCR beta chain was sequenced during a study of T cells in tuberculosis. As for the study in general: CD1B tetramers identified T cells specific for mycobacterial lipid GMM. Study-level findings and limits: Some low-affinity tetramer-binding T cells may be absent from this sample.

Sequencing was performed with immunoSEQ multiplex PCR; in TCRdb, only in-frame clones are kept and a portion is missing. The data hold some 90,000 clones, with approximately 90% observed a single time. This CDR3 region has 15 residues. The germline CDR1 and CDR2 sequences are SGHTA and FQGTGA. Trimming removed 2 bases from V and 7 bases from J, with 14 bases in between. A single count supports this clone. After thawing and overnight rest, PBMC were stained with GMM-loaded CD1B tetramer, viability dye and anti-CD3 for sorting. CD1B tetramers were loaded with Rhodococcus equi-derived C32 glucose monomycolate. CD14-expressing monocytes were removed from PBMC before cryopreservation and sorting. Each donor contributed roughly 96,000 sorted tetramer-negative cells.

The gene calls are TRBV7-3 and TRBJ2-2; D remains ambiguous. What was sequenced was CD1b-GMM tetramer-negative cells sorted from PBMCs. This TCR was recovered from an adult woman with latent tuberculosis. The CDR3 coding sequence is TGTGCCAGCAGCTTAGACTTGAGGAGTGACGGGGAGCTGTTTTTT. This gives the protein CASSLDLRSDGELFF.